This T cell receptor (beta chain) was documented in a study of shared clonotypes between healthy human individuals. Study-wide points: Unshared clonotypes carried lower generation probabilities than those common to all four donors.

Division of CD4+ cells produced a CD45RA+ naive subset and a CD45RA-negative memory subset. A remark on this clone: Antigen: not known.

Sequenced by immunoSEQ multiplex PCR; TCRdb stores in-frame clones only, minus some. Found here are over a million clones, about 84% of them singletons; the top ten hold 0.55% to 0.7%. The CDR3 runs to 14 residues. Per germline, CDR1 SGHRS and CDR2 YFSETQ. The V end lost 4 bases, the J end lost 3 bases, and 13 bases lay between the germline ends. The TCR was taken from a man younger than 30 in good health. Some clones in this sample may be carry-over from other donors' samples. This chain uses TRBV5-1 with TRBJ1-2; D perhaps matches TRBD1 (6 bases). Sequencing was carried out using memory CD4+ T cells from PBMCs. Specified subset: CD45RA-negative fraction. The CDR3 loop reads CASSGLKGDYGYTF. The CDR3 DNA is TGCGCCAGCAGCGGACTAAAGGGGGACTATGGCTACACCTTC.